This entry lists 28 T cell receptor beta chains sequenced from one sample in a study of T cell changes during pregnancy in multiple sclerosis. Assay used: immunoSEQ multiplex PCR; TCRdb lists only in-frame clones, some missing. The sample shows 70,000 to 100,000 clones, 90% to 95% of them seen only once. The source was peripheral blood, collected in the third trimester of pregnancy. The receptors originated from a female donor with multiple sclerosis, enrolled in a pregnancy study.

V is TRBV7-9 and J is TRBJ1-2; tentative D call: TRBD1 (5 bases). The CDR3 loop spans 15 amino acids. Germline V CDR1 and CDR2: SEHNR, FQNEAQ (reference sequence). V was cut by 3 bases and J by 6 bases, with 17 bases left in between. The CDR3 DNA sequence: TGTGCCAGCAGCTTCCAGCAGGGCGGGATGCATGGCTACACCTTC. It translates to CASSFQQGGMHGYTF.

The chain has TRBV19 and TRBJ1-5; 10 nucleotides agree with TRBD1. This CDR3 contains 15 residues. Germline V gene lookup returns CDR1 LNHDA and CDR2 SQIVND (reference sequence). The trim removed 10 bases at V and 4 bases at J, leaving 10 bases unmatched. The CDR3 DNA reads TGTGCCACCACGTGGGGACAGGGGATTAATCAGCCCCAGCATTTT. Translation gives CATTWGQGINQPQHF.

The chain joins TRBV2 to TRBJ2-1, with D unresolved. The CDR3 has 13 amino acids. CDR1 is SNHLY and CDR2 is FYNNEI in the germline V gene. Trimming took off 3 bases at V and 4 bases at J, with 7 bases between the two ends. The CDR3 DNA follows: TGTGCCAGCAGTGAGAGGCCGTACAATGAGCAGTTCTTC. This encodes CASSERPYNEQFF.

V is TRBV10-3 and J is TRBJ2-1; 12 bases align to TRBD2. V was pared by 6 bases and J by 8 bases, with 11 bases of the junction left unmatched. The CDR3 is 16 amino acids. Germline CDR1 is ENHRY and CDR2 is SYGVKD. The CDR3, as DNA: TGTGCCATCAGCCAGACTAGCGGGAGTATTATTGATGAGCAGTTCTTC. This codes for CAISQTSGSIIDEQFF.

V is TRBV9 and J is TRBJ2-1; 9 positions match TRBD2. Losses at the gene ends were 0 bases for V and 6 bases for J; bases not matched to a gene: 4. Germline V gene data show CDR1 as SGDLS and CDR2 as YYNGEE. The CDR3 extends over 15 amino acids. This chain's CDR3 is CASSVGAGGLNEQFF. The CDR3 bases are TGTGCCAGCAGCGTAGGAGCGGGAGGCCTCAATGAGCAGTTCTTC.

This clone appeared a single time. This chain uses TRBV5-4 with TRBJ1-1; D remains unclear. CDR3 length: 12 amino acids. Per the germline V gene, CDR1 is SGHNT and CDR2 is YYREEE (reference sequence). V shed 4 bases and J shed 3 bases, with 7 bases lying between them. The DNA for the CDR3 is TGTGCCAGCAGCATCGGGGACACTGAAGCTTTCTTT. Protein product: CASSIGDTEAFF.

The count of this clone is one. The rearrangement joins TRBV30 to TRBJ2-5, with D unresolved. This CDR3 comprises 13 residues. CDR1 and CDR2 from the germline V gene are GTSNPN and SVGIG (reference sequence). The V and J ends lost 4 bases and 5 bases respectively, with 14 bases between them. This CDR3 is CAWKESPRETQYF. In DNA form, the CDR3 reads TGTGCCTGGAAGGAATCCCCGAGGGAGACCCAGTACTTC.

The rearrangement uses TRBV19 and TRBJ2-2, with TRBD2 identical over 7 bases. Per the germline V gene, CDR1 is LNHDA and CDR2 is SQIVND (reference sequence). The trim removed 4 bases at V and 7 bases at J, leaving 9 bases unmatched. This CDR3 is 15 amino acids long. In DNA, the CDR3 is TGTGCCAGTAGTACCCGAAGCGGGATTCACGGGGAGCTGTTTTTT. The encoded protein is CASSTRSGIHGELFF.

V and J are TRBV6-6 and TRBJ2-7, with D uncertain. V was cut by 1 base and J by 2 bases, with 6 bases left in between. Germline assignment: CDR1 MNHNY and CDR2 SVGAGI (reference sequence). The CDR3 is 13 amino acids. The CDR3: CASSYWQAYEQYF. CDR3 bases: TGTGCCAGCAGTTACTGGCAGGCCTACGAGCAGTACTTC.

This clone was found once. V usage is TRBV5-1 and J usage is TRBJ2-2; tentative D call: TRBD2 (6 bases). This CDR3 region has 13 residues. CDR1 is SGHRS and CDR2 is YFSETQ in the germline V gene. V was clipped by 0 bases and J by 11 bases, with 11 bases between them. CDR3 sequence reads: CASSLDGTRELFF. In nucleotides, the CDR3 is TGCGCCAGCAGCTTGGACGGGACTCGTGAGCTGTTTTTT.

J is TRBJ2-7 and V is TRBV7-6; 9 nucleotides line up with TRBD2. This CDR3 has 15 residues. Germline V lookup: CDR1 SGHVS, CDR2 FNYEAQ. Trimming at V came to 0 bases and at J to 6 bases, leaving 6 bases not matched to a gene. The CDR3 here is CASSLAEAGGSEQYF. CDR3 DNA: TGTGCCAGCAGCTTAGCAGAAGCGGGAGGAAGCGAGCAGTACTTC. Together with reference TRBV7-6 and TRBJ2-7, the CDR3 gives the full variable domain: GAGVSQSPRYKVTKRGQDVALRCDPISGHVSLYWYRQALGQGPEFLTYFNYEAQQDKSGLPNDRFSAERPEGSISTLTIQRTEQRDSAMYRCASSLAEAGGSEQYFGPGTRLTVT.

The chain carries TRBV29-1 and TRBJ1-2, with D perhaps matching TRBD1 (5 bases). V lost 3 bases and J 4 bases, leaving 9 bases between the germline ends. The CDR3 is 12 residues long. Germline V gene data show CDR1 as SQVTM and CDR2 as ANQGSEA. The DNA for the CDR3 is TGCAGCGTTGAGACAGTCGGCTATGGCTACACCTTC. Translating it yields CSVETVGYGYTF.

V and J are TRBV5-5 and TRBJ2-7; D perhaps matches TRBD1 (5 bases). Germline assignment: CDR1 SGHKS and CDR2 YYEKEE (reference sequence). The CDR3 is 16 amino acids. The V end lost 4 bases, the J end lost 0 bases, and 17 bases lay between the germline ends. CDR3 residues: CASSGAWSVSSYEQYF. Written as DNA, the CDR3 is TGTGCCAGCAGCGGGGCTTGGTCGGTGAGCTCCTACGAGCAGTACTTC.

The V gene is TRBV10-3, the J gene TRBJ2-7, with D possibly being TRBD1 (6 bases). CDR3 length: 13 amino acids. The germline CDR1 and CDR2 sequences are ENHRY and SYGVKD. Trimming shortened V by 6 bases and J by 3 bases, and 12 bases separated the two germline ends. This chain's CDR3 is CAISPTGNYEQYF. The CDR3 DNA follows: TGTGCCATCAGCCCCACAGGGAACTACGAGCAGTACTTC.

The V and J genes are TRBV28 and TRBJ2-3; TRBD2 aligns across 9 bases. J gave up 0 bases and V 3 bases, and 4 bases lay outside the gene matches. The germline CDR1 and CDR2 sequences are MDHEN and SYDVKM. This CDR3 spans 16 amino acids. This CDR3 is CASSFLAGTSTDTQYF. CDR3 coding DNA: TGTGCCAGCAGTTTTCTAGCGGGGACTAGCACAGATACGCAGTATTTT.

The V and J genes are TRBV19 and TRBJ2-5, with 10 nucleotides matching TRBD2. CDR1 and CDR2 from the germline V gene are LNHDA and SQIVND (reference sequence). CDR3 length equals 14 residues. After removal of 4 bases from V and 4 bases from J, the junction contained 3 bases not matched to a gene. CDR3: CASSTLAGGETQYF. The CDR3 nucleotides are TGTGCCAGTAGTACGTTAGCGGGAGGAGAGACCCAGTACTTC.

The rearrangement links TRBV5-6 to TRBJ2-4; D unresolved. Germline V lookup: CDR1 SGHDT, CDR2 YYEEEE. The CDR3 contains 17 residues. Trimming pared 0 bases from V and 0 bases from J, leaving 13 bases between. CDR3 residues: CASSLDGSLIAKNIQYF. The CDR3 DNA reads TGTGCCAGCAGCTTGGATGGGTCACTAATAGCCAAAAACATTCAGTACTTC. Based on the CDR3 plus reference TRBV5-6 and TRBJ2-4, the full variable domain is DAGVTQSPTHLIKTRGQQVTLRCSPKSGHDTVSWYQQALGQGPQFIFQYYEEEERQRGNFPDRFSGHQFPNYSSELNVNALLLGDSALYLCASSLDGSLIAKNIQYFGAGTRLSVL.

The chain carries TRBV29-1 and TRBJ2-7; 8 bases are shared with TRBD1. V was clipped by 0 bases and J by 4 bases; unmatched bases: 5. The CDR3 covers 14 residues. CDR1 and CDR2 (germline): SQVTM, ANQGSEA. This chain's CDR3 is CSVEDVRTGYEQYF. DNA for the CDR3: TGCAGCGTTGAAGATGTAAGGACAGGGTACGAGCAGTACTTC.

This chain uses TRBV2 with TRBJ2-7, with 10 bases that match TRBD2. V lost 3 bases and J lost 1; bases outside the gene matches: 3. The CDR3 loop spans 15 amino acids. Looked up from germline, CDR1 is SNHLY and CDR2 is FYNNEI. The CDR3 DNA is TGTGCCAGCAGTGACAGCGGGAGGGGGTCCTACGAGCAGTACTTC. Its translation is CASSDSGRGSYEQYF. The full variable domain, its missing parts supplied by reference TRBV2 and TRBJ2-7, is EPEVTQTPSHQVTQMGQEVILRCVPISNHLYFYWYRQILGQKVEFLVSFYNNEISEKSEIFDDQFSVERPDGSNFTLKIRSTKLEDSAMYFCASSDSGRGSYEQYFGPGTRLTVT.

V usage is TRBV6-6 and J usage is TRBJ1-4; D perhaps matches TRBD1 (6 bases). The CDR3 covers 16 residues. With 6 bases removed from V and 7 bases from J, the gap between germline ends came to 21 bases. Looked up from germline, CDR1 is MNHNY and CDR2 is SVGAGI (reference sequence). CDR3 in DNA: TGTGCCAGCAGACCTACTTGGGGGGGGGCGAGTGAAAAACTGTTTTTT. Amino acids: CASRPTWGGASEKLFF.

Remarks on this clone: Distinct nucleotide sequences in the sample also encode this CDR3. This chain joins TRBV7-9 and TRBJ2-7; the match to TRBD2 covers 13 bases. The ends lost 2 bases at V and 2 bases at J; junction bases unmatched: 0. Germline loops: CDR1 SEHNR, CDR2 FQNEAQ (reference sequence). This CDR3 comprises 15 residues. CDR3 bases: TGTGCCAGCAGCTTAACTAGCGGGAGGGCCTACGAGCAGTACTTC. Translated, it gives CASSLTSGRAYEQYF.

This chain joins TRBV28 and TRBJ1-3; no firm D call. The V gene's germline CDR1 is MDHEN and CDR2 SYDVKM. The CDR3 has 16 amino acids. V was cut by 3 bases and J by 0 bases, with 12 bases left in between. CDR3 amino acids: CASSFSFRVSGNTIYF. DNA for the CDR3: TGTGCCAGCAGTTTTTCCTTCCGAGTCTCTGGAAACACCATATATTTT.

The rearrangement links TRBV2 to TRBJ1-5; D gene ambiguous. CDR1 is SNHLY and CDR2 is FYNNEI in the germline V gene. Trimming shortened V by 3 bases and J by 4 bases, and 10 bases separated the two germline ends. This CDR3 comprises 14 residues. CDR3 sequence (DNA): TGTGCCAGCAGTGACCCGCCGAGGAATCAGCCCCAGCATTTT. Translating it yields CASSDPPRNQPQHF.

This chain joins TRBV28 and TRBJ1-5; 7 bases line up with TRBD1. Germline trimming cut 10 bases from V and 9 bases from J; bases unmatched to any gene: 18. The CDR3 totals 15 residues. Germline CDR1 reads MDHEN; CDR2 reads SYDVKM. CDR3 protein: CATRGDTPYQRPQHF. In DNA form, the CDR3 reads TGTGCCACCAGGGGGGACACACCGTATCAGCGGCCCCAGCATTTT.

The chain carries TRBV10-3 and TRBJ2-7; TRBD1 matches at 10 bases. This CDR3 contains 14 residues. Germline V gene sequence: CDR1 ENHRY, CDR2 SYGVKD. The V and J ends lost 7 bases and 6 bases, in that order; junction bases with no gene match: 9. CDR3 bases: TGTGCCATCACCAACGGACAGGGGGGTCCCGAGCAGTACTTC. Translated, it gives CAITNGQGGPEQYF.

The V and J genes are TRBV5-6 and TRBJ1-1, with unresolved D. The germline V gene has CDR1 SGHDT and CDR2 YYEEEE. The CDR3 length is 15 residues. V lost 0 bases to trimming and J lost 11 bases, with 20 bases between them. CDR3 coding DNA: TGTGCCAGCAGCTTGGTTGGACTCGCGGGGTCGGGGGCTTTCTTT. It translates to CASSLVGLAGSGAFF.

V gene TRBV20-1 combines with J gene TRBJ2-1; D remains unclear. CDR1 DFQATT and CDR2 SNEGSKA come from the germline V gene (reference sequence). V lost 6 bases, J lost 5 bases, and 8 bases lay in between. The length of the CDR3 is 11 residues. CDR3 sequence (DNA): TGCAGTGCCTCCAGGAACAATGAGCAGTTCTTC. Protein sequence: CSASRNNEQFF.

The chain uses TRBV27 and TRBJ2-7; weak D call: TRBD1 (5 bases). The V gene's germline CDR1 is MNHEY and CDR2 SMNVEV (reference sequence). V shed 5 bases and J shed 2 bases, with 13 bases lying between them. This CDR3 has 14 amino acids. DNA of the CDR3: TGTGCCAGCAGTGCGACAGAAGGCCCCTACGAGCAGTACTTC. Amino acid sequence: CASSATEGPYEQYF.